Presented here are 29 T cell receptor beta chains from one specimen sequenced in a study of shared clonotypes between healthy human individuals. Using immunoSEQ multiplex PCR, the repertoire was profiled, and TCRdb retains in-frame clones only, with some absent. This sample yields approximately 500,000 clones, of which about 96% are seen a single time; about 0.054% belongs to the top ten. The sequencing input was naive CD4+ T cells sorted from blood. Subset denoted: CD45RA+ positively selected. Source of these receptors: a woman aged 30 to 39 in good health.

J is TRBJ2-2 and V is TRBV25-1; no clear D. Germline CDR1 reads MGHDK; CDR2 reads SYGVNS. V lost 1 base and J 1 base, leaving 1 base between the germline ends. CDR3 length equals 13 residues. The CDR3: CASSELNTGELFF. The CDR3 DNA reads TGTGCCAGCAGTGAATTGAACACCGGGGAGCTGTTTTTT.

This chain links TRBV5-1 with TRBJ2-5; D might be TRBD1 or TRBD2, each matching 5 bases. Germline loops: CDR1 SGHRS, CDR2 YFSETQ. The V end lost 4 bases, the J end lost 1 base, and 11 bases lay between the germline ends. The CDR3 consists of 14 residues. This CDR3 is CASSVGTTQETQYF. The DNA of the CDR3 is TGCGCCAGCAGCGTCGGGACCACCCAAGAGACCCAGTACTTC.

The J gene is TRBJ2-1, the V gene TRBV2; D possibly matches TRBD1 or TRBD2 (7 bases each). The length of the CDR3 is 13 residues. Trimming left V 10 bases short and J 14 bases short, with 24 bases between. The germline gives CDR1 SNHLY, CDR2 FYNNEI. CDR3: CATTSSARGGEFF. CDR3 sequence (DNA): TGTGCCACCACGAGCTCGGCCAGGGGGGGGGAGTTCTTC.

The rearrangement uses TRBV5-1 and TRBJ2-7, with TRBD1 as a possible D gene (6 bases). CDR1 SGHRS and CDR2 YFSETQ come from the germline V gene. The CDR3 spans 14 residues. Trimming cost V 2 bases and J 0 bases, with 9 bases left between them. The CDR3 is CASSFTGTSYEQYF. DNA of the CDR3: TGCGCCAGCAGCTTCACAGGGACCTCCTACGAGCAGTACTTC.

CDR3 region: CASTGSSGRPTGELFF. The CDR3 DNA follows: TGTGCCAGTACTGGATCTAGCGGGAGGCCCACCGGGGAGCTGTTTTTT. The J gene is TRBJ2-2, the V gene TRBV19, with TRBD2 matching over 11 bases. Looked up from germline, CDR1 is LNHDA and CDR2 is SQIVND (reference sequence). The CDR3 runs to 16 residues. The V gene end was trimmed by 7 bases and the J gene end by 4 bases; junction bases not matched to a gene: 8.

The chain links TRBV5-1 to TRBJ2-7; D unresolved. Germline V CDR1 and CDR2: SGHRS, YFSETQ. This CDR3 region has 15 residues. The V gene lost 3 bases and the J gene lost 3 bases, with 16 bases spanning the gap. The CDR3 region is CASSSETWYLYEQYF. In DNA form, the CDR3 reads TGCGCCAGCAGCTCAGAGACCTGGTACCTCTACGAGCAGTACTTC.

The chain employs TRBV7-2 and TRBJ2-7, with TRBD2 matching 10 bases. V lost 1 base, J lost 2 bases, and 5 bases stayed unmatched. This CDR3 has 16 residues. CDR1 is SGHTA, CDR2 FQGNSA, per germline. This CDR3 is CASSLVPSGRAYEQYF. Here the CDR3 DNA reads TGTGCCAGCAGCTTAGTTCCGAGCGGGAGGGCCTACGAGCAGTACTTC.

This clone appeared a single time. J is TRBJ1-2 and V is TRBV27, with D hard to call. The CDR3 is 15 amino acids. V was trimmed by 4 bases and J by 2 bases, leaving 14 bases between them. The germline V gene encodes CDR1 MNHEY and CDR2 SMNVEV (reference sequence). CDR3 nucleotides: TGTGCCAGCAGTTATCGGGTCGGCTACAACTATGGCTACACCTTC. It yields the protein CASSYRVGYNYGYTF.

The V gene is TRBV28, the J gene TRBJ1-4; TRBD1 aligns across 9 bases. This CDR3 is built from 16 residues. CDR1 is MDHEN, CDR2 SYDVKM, per germline. Trimming took 3 bases from V and 0 from J; bases not matched to a gene: 2. Written as DNA, the CDR3 is TGTGCCAGCAGTTTCGACAGGGGGGCAACTAATGAAAAACTGTTTTTT. Residues: CASSFDRGATNEKLFF.

V gene TRBV27 combines with J gene TRBJ2-1; possibly TRBD2 for D (5 bases). The CDR3 length is 15 residues. Trimming removed 0 bases from V and 7 bases from J, with 13 bases in between. Germline CDR1 MNHEY, CDR2 SMNVEV (reference sequence). The CDR3 region has the DNA TGTGCCAGCAGTTTATCGCGGGCTAGCAGGAATGAGCAGTTCTTC. Protein: CASSLSRASRNEQFF.

The V and J genes are TRBV29-1 and TRBJ2-1; 11 nucleotides line up with TRBD2. The germline V gene has CDR1 SQVTM and CDR2 ANQGSEA. After removal of 6 bases from V and 4 bases from J, the junction contained 5 bases not matched to a gene. This CDR3 spans 14 amino acids. The CDR3 loop is CSVSLAGVYNEQFF. Here the CDR3 DNA reads TGCAGCGTCTCACTAGCGGGAGTTTACAATGAGCAGTTCTTC.

This rearrangement joins TRBV7-9 to TRBJ1-6; possible D gene TRBD1, 5 bases. V lost 2 bases, J lost 6 bases, and 11 bases lay in between. The germline V gene has CDR1 SEHNR and CDR2 FQNEAQ (reference sequence). There are 15 residues in the CDR3. The CDR3 is CASSLTGEGNSPLHF. CDR3 nucleotide sequence: TGTGCCAGCAGCTTAACGGGGGAAGGTAATTCACCCCTCCACTTT.

The chain joins TRBV19 to TRBJ2-1, with D perhaps matching TRBD2 (6 bases). The germline V gene encodes CDR1 LNHDA and CDR2 SQIVND (reference sequence). This CDR3 region has 17 residues. V shed 1 base and J shed 3 bases, with 16 bases lying between them. The CDR3 spells CASSIGGSGVSYNEQFF. As DNA, the CDR3 is TGTGCCAGTAGTATAGGTGGATCGGGGGTCAGCTACAATGAGCAGTTCTTC.

CDR3 residues: CASSYEGETQYF. The DNA of the CDR3 is TGTGCCAGCAGTTACGAGGGAGAGACCCAGTACTTC. The rearrangement links TRBV6-5 to TRBJ2-5; TRBD2 is a possible D gene (5 bases). Trimming left V 2 bases short and J 4 bases short, with 5 bases between. Germline assignment: CDR1 MNHEY and CDR2 SVGAGI. This CDR3 spans 12 amino acids.

J is TRBJ2-5 and V is TRBV5-1; D is ambiguous. V was trimmed by 3 bases and J by 5 bases, leaving 14 bases between them. The CDR3 runs to 14 residues. Germline V lookup: CDR1 SGHRS, CDR2 YFSETQ. CDR3 nucleotide sequence: TGCGCCAGCAGCTCAGCCCTAGGTTCGGAGACCCAGTACTTC. Its translation is CASSSALGSETQYF.

Written as DNA, the CDR3 is TGTGCCATCACCCAGGACCAAGAGACCCAGTACTTC. It encodes CAITQDQETQYF. V is TRBV10-3 and J is TRBJ2-5; the D is unclear. The CDR3 is 12 amino acids. Germline CDR1 ENHRY, CDR2 SYGVKD. Between the trimmed V and J ends, which lost 7 bases and 0 bases, there was a span of 6 bases.

This CDR3 reads CASSRGDRASTNEKLFF. In DNA, the CDR3 is TGTGCCAGCAGTAGGGGGGACCGGGCCTCAACTAATGAAAAACTGTTTTTT. The chain employs TRBV28 and TRBJ1-4; D may be TRBD1 (6 bases). The CDR3 is 17 residues long. With 5 bases removed from V and 0 bases from J, the gap between germline ends came to 16 bases. The germline gives CDR1 MDHEN, CDR2 SYDVKM.

This chain uses TRBV11-3 with TRBJ1-1; D is perhaps TRBD1 (5 bases). The V gene's germline CDR1 is SGHNT and CDR2 YENEEA. There are 17 residues in the CDR3. Between the trimmed V and J ends, which lost 0 bases and 4 bases, there was a span of 18 bases. CDR3 in amino acids: CASSLDVGRANTTEAFF. Here the CDR3 DNA reads TGTGCCAGCAGCTTAGATGTCGGCAGGGCCAATACCACTGAAGCTTTCTTT.

The CDR3: CASSLAGVLAGAYTDTQYF. The CDR3 coding sequence is TGCGCCAGCAGCTTGGCCGGGGTCTTAGCGGGAGCGTACACAGATACGCAGTATTTT. This chain links TRBV5-1 with TRBJ2-3; 9 bases agree with TRBD2. Germline CDR1 and CDR2: SGHRS and YFSETQ. The CDR3 has 19 amino acids. J was trimmed by 2 bases and V by 0 bases; bases with no gene match: 13.

The rearrangement links TRBV6-5 to TRBJ1-1; D is unresolved. The CDR3 consists of 11 residues. V was shortened by 8 bases and J by 2 bases, with 6 bases between the two germline ends. CDR1 and CDR2 from the germline V gene are MNHEY and SVGAGI. CDR3 in DNA: TGTGCCAGCTGGATCAACACTGAAGCTTTCTTT. Translating it yields CASWINTEAFF.

The V call is TRBV5-1, the J call TRBJ1-1; D might be TRBD1 (5 bases). Germline V gives CDR1 SGHRS, CDR2 YFSETQ. The CDR3 contains 14 residues. V was cut by 4 bases and J by 3 bases, with 13 bases left in between. The DNA for the CDR3 is TGCGCCAGCAGCGCCGGGGGAGGATACACTGAAGCTTTCTTT. Encoded protein: CASSAGGGYTEAFF.

The genes are TRBV6-1 and TRBJ2-5; 7 nucleotides match TRBD2. The CDR3 length is 15 residues. Per the germline V gene, CDR1 is MNHNS and CDR2 is SASEGT. V was clipped by 6 bases and J by 5 bases; unmatched bases: 12. CDR3 protein: CASSPNRQGGETQYF. The CDR3 coding sequence is TGTGCCAGCAGCCCGAACAGGCAGGGAGGGGAGACCCAGTACTTC.

V and J are TRBV27 and TRBJ2-7; 8 positions match TRBD1. CDR3 length: 15 amino acids. The V and J ends lost 5 bases and 4 bases, in that order; junction bases with no gene match: 10. Germline CDR1 is MNHEY and CDR2 is SMNVEV (reference sequence). The DNA of the CDR3 is TGTGCCAGCAGTGCCCGTACAGGGGGGAGGTACGAGCAGTACTTC. Protein sequence: CASSARTGGRYEQYF.

The gene calls are TRBV7-8 and TRBJ2-5; D possibly uses TRBD1 or TRBD2 (5 bases each). There are 15 residues in the CDR3. The germline CDR1 and CDR2 sequences are SGHVS and FQNEAQ. Trimming cost V 0 bases and J 5 bases, with 13 bases left between them. The CDR3 DNA follows: TGTGCCAGCAGCTTAGCGGGGGTGGAAGGGGAGACCCAGTACTTC. Translating it yields CASSLAGVEGETQYF.

This chain uses TRBV4-1 with TRBJ1-5; D ambiguous. Deletions cut 1 base from V and 2 bases from J, with 12 bases between. Germline V gives CDR1 MGHRA, CDR2 YSYEKL. This CDR3 is built from 16 residues. The CDR3 region has the DNA TGCGCCAGCAGCCAAGTCCGGGGAGGTGGCAATCAGCCCCAGCATTTT. Protein product: CASSQVRGGGNQPQHF.

This sequence joins TRBV5-1 and TRBJ1-5; TRBD1 might be the D (6 bases). Trimming stripped 2 bases from V and 1 base from J, with 13 bases between. The CDR3 has 16 residues. CDR1 and CDR2 (germline): SGHRS, YFSETQ. For the CDR3, the DNA is TGCGCCAGCAGCTTTGGGGGGCGAGAGAGCAATCAGCCCCAGCATTTT. The encoded protein is CASSFGGRESNQPQHF.

The chain links TRBV6-5 to TRBJ2-7; 7 bases match TRBD1. Looked up from germline, CDR1 is MNHEY and CDR2 is SVGAGI. CDR3 length: 12 amino acids. V lost 7 bases, J lost 7 bases, and 7 bases stayed unmatched. CDR3: CASNDRVGEQYF. The CDR3 nucleotides are TGTGCCAGCAACGACAGGGTGGGAGAGCAGTACTTC.

The V gene is TRBV2, the J gene TRBJ1-5; 10 nucleotides align to TRBD1. The V and J ends lost 3 bases and 2 bases, in that order; junction bases with no gene match: 13. CDR1 is SNHLY and CDR2 is FYNNEI in the germline V gene. The CDR3 has 19 amino acids. The CDR3 protein is CASSEGETGGLMGNQPQHF. The CDR3 bases are TGTGCCAGCAGTGAGGGGGAGACAGGGGGCTTGATGGGCAATCAGCCCCAGCATTTT.

The chain joins TRBV5-8 to TRBJ2-4; D gene ambiguous. The CDR3 runs to 15 residues. Germline CDR1 and CDR2: SGHTS and YDEGEE. V dropped 0 bases and J dropped 2 bases, with 9 bases sitting between them. The CDR3 spells CASSLAVNPKNIQYF. CDR3 coding DNA: TGTGCCAGCAGCTTGGCGGTTAACCCCAAAAACATTCAGTACTTC.